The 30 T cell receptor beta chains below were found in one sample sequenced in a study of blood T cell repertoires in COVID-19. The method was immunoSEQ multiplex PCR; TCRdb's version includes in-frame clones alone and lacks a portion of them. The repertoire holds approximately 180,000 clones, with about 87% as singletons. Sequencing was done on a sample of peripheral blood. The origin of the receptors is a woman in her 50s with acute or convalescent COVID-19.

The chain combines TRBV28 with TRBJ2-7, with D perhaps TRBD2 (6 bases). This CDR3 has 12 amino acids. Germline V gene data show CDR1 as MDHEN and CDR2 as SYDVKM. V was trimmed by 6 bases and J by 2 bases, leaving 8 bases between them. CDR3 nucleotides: TGTGCCAGCAGAGGCGGGACCTACGAGCAGTACTTC. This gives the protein CASRGGTYEQYF.

The CDR3 sequence: CASSLDRASNEKLFF. CDR3 nucleotide sequence: TGCGCCAGCAGCTTGGACAGGGCTTCAAATGAAAAACTGTTTTTT. This sequence joins TRBV5-1 and TRBJ1-4; weak D call: TRBD1 (6 bases). CDR3 size: 15 residues. Germline V gene data show CDR1 as SGHRS and CDR2 as YFSETQ. The ends were cut back, 0 bases at V and 5 bases at J, with 11 bases in the middle.

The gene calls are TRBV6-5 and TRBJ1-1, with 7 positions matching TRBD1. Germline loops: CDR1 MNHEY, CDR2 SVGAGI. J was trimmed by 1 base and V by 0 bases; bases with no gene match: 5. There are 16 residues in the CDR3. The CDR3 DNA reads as TGTGCCAGCAGTTACTCGACAGGGATAACGAACACTGAAGCTTTCTTT. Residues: CASSYSTGITNTEAFF.

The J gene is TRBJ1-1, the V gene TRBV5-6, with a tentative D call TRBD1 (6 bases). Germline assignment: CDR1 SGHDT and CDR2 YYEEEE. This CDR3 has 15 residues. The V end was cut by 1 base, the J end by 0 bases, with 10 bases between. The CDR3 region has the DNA TGTGCCAGCAGCTTGCCAGGGGATTTGAACACTGAAGCTTTCTTT. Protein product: CASSLPGDLNTEAFF.

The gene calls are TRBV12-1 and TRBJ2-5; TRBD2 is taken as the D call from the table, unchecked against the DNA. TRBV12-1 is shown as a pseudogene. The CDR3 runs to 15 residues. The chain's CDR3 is CASSPGLAGQETQYF. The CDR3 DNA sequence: TGTGCCAGCAGCCCCGGACTAGCGGGCCAAGAGACCCAGTACTTC.

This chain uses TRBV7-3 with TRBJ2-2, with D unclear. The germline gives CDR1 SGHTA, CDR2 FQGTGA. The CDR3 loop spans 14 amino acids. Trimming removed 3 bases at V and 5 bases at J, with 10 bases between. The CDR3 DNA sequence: TGTGCCAGCAGCTTCTGGAGTGGGACCGGGGAGCTGTTTTTT. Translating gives CASSFWSGTGELFF.

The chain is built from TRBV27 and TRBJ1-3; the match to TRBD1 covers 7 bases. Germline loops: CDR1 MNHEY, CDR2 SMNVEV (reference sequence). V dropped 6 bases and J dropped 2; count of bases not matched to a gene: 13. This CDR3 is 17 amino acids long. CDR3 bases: TGTGCCAGCAGCCGGACTCCGGGACAGCTAACTGGAAACACCATATATTTT. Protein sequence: CASSRTPGQLTGNTIYF.

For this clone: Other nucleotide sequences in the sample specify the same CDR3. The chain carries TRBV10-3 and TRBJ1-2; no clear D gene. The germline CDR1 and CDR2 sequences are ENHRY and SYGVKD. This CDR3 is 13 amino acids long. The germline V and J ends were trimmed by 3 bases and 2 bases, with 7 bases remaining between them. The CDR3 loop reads CAISDSGNYGYTF. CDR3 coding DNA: TGTGCCATCAGTGATTCGGGAAACTATGGCTACACCTTC.

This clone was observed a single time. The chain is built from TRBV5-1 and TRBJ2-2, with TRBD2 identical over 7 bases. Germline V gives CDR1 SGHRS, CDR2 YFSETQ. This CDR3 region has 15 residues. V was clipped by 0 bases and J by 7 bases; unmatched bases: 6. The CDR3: CASSLGELAVGELFF. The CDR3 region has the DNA TGCGCCAGCAGCTTGGGGGAGCTAGCGGTCGGGGAGCTGTTTTTT.

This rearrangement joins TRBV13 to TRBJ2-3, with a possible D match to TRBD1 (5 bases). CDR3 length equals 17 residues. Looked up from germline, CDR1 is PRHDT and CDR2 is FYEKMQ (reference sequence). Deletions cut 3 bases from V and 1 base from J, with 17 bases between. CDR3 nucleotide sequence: TGTGCCAGCAGCTTGGACGACAGATGGGGTGGCACAGATACGCAGTATTTT. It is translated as CASSLDDRWGGTDTQYF.

The DNA for the CDR3 is TGTGCCAGCAGCTTAACGTCTACCAATACGCAGTATTTT. Residues: CASSLTSTNTQYF. The chain combines TRBV11-2 with TRBJ2-3; no clear D. This CDR3 has 13 residues. Germline CDR1 and CDR2: SGHAT and FQNNGV. Trimming removed 2 bases at V and 7 bases at J, with 10 bases between.

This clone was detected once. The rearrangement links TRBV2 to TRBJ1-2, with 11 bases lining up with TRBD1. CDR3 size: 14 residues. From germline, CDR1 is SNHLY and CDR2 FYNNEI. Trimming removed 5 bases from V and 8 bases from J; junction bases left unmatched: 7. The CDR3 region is CASSLLGQGAGYTF. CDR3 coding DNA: TGTGCCAGCAGTCTTCTAGGACAGGGGGCCGGCTACACCTTC.

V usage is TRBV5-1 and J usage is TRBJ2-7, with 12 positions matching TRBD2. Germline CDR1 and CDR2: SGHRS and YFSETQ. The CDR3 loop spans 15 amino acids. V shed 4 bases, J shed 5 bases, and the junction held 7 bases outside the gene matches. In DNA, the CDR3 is TGCGCCAGCAGCATCGCTAGCGGGGGGGCCGACGAGCAGTACTTC. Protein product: CASSIASGGADEQYF.

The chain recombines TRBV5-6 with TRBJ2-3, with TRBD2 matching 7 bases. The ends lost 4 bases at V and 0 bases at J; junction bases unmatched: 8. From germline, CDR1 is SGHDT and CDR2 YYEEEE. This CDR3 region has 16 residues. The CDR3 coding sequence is TGTGCCAGCAGCGGGGAGGGCGGGGGTAGCACAGATACGCAGTATTTT. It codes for CASSGEGGGSTDTQYF.

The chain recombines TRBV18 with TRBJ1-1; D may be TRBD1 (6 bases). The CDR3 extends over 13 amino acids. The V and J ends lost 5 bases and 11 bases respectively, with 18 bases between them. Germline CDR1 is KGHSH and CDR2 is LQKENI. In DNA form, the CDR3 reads TGTGCCAGCTCAGCAGGGGAAGGGTTGTTTGCTTTCTTT. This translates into CASSAGEGLFAFF.

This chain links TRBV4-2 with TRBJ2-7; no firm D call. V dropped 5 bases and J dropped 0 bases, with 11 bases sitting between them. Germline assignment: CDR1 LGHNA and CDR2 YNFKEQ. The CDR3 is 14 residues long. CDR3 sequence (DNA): TGTGCCAGCAGCAAAGGCGGAAACTCCTACGAGCAGTACTTC. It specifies CASSKGGNSYEQYF.

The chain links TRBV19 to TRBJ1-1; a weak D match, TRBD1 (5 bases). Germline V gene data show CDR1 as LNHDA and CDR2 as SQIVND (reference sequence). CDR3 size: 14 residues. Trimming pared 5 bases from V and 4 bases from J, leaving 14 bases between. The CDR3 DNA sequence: TGTGCCAGTAGTTCTTCCCAGGGCCTCACTGAAGCTTTCTTT. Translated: CASSSSQGLTEAFF.

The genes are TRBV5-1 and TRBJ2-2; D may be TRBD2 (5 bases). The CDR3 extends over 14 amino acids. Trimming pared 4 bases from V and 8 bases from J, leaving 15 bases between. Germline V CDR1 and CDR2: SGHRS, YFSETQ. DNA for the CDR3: TGCGCCAGCAGCCCCCTGGTGGGAGAGGGGGAGCTGTTTTTT. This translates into CASSPLVGEGELFF.

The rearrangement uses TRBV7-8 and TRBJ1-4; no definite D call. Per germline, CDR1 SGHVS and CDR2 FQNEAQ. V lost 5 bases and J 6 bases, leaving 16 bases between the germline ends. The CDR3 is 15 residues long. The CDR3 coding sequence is TGTGCCAGCAGCCAACAAAGAGACACGTATGAAAAACTGTTTTTT. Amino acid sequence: CASSQQRDTYEKLFF.

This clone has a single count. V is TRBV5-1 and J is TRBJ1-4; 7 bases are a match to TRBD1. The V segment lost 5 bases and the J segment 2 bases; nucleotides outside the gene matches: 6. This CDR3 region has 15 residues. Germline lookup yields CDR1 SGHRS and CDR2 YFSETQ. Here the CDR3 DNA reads TGCGCCAGCAGTTTGTACAGGGGCACTAATGAAAAACTGTTTTTT. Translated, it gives CASSLYRGTNEKLFF.

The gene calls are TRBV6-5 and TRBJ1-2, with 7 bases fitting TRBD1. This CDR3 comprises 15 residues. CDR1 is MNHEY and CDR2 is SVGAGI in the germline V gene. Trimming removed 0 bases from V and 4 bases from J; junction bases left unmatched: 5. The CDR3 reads CASSYSTQGGYGYTF. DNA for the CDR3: TGTGCCAGCAGTTACTCGACTCAGGGGGGCTATGGCTACACCTTC.

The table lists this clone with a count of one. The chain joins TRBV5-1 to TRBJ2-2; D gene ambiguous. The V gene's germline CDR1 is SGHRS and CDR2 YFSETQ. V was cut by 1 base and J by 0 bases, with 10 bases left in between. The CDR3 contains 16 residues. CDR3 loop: CASSLSNTANTGELFF. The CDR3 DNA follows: TGCGCCAGCAGCTTGTCCAACACCGCGAACACCGGGGAGCTGTTTTTT.

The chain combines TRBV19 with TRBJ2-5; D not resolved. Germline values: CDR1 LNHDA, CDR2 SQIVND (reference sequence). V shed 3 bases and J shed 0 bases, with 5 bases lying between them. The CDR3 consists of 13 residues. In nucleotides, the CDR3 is TGTGCCAGTAGTATGTACAACCAAGAGACCCAGTACTTC. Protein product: CASSMYNQETQYF.

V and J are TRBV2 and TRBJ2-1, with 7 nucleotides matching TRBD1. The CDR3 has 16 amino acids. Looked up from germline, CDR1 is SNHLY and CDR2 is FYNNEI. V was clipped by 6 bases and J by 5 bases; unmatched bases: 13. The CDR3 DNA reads TGTGCCAGCAGCGGAGACCTTAGGACAGGCAACAATGAGCAGTTCTTC. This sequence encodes CASSGDLRTGNNEQFF.

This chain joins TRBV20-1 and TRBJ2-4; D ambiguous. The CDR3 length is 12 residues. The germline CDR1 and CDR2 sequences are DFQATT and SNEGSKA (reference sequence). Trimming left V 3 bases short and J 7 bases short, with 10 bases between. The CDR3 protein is CSASDRYNIQYF. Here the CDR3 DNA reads TGCAGTGCTAGTGACCGCTACAACATTCAGTACTTC.

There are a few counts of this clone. The CDR3 nucleotides read TGTGCCAGCAGCAAGGACCCCGGGGACTATGGCTACACCTTC. Translated: CASSKDPGDYGYTF. The V gene is TRBV7-3, the J gene TRBJ1-2; D remains unclear. This CDR3 has 14 amino acids. V lost 5 bases, J lost 3 bases, and 13 bases lay in between. Germline V CDR1 and CDR2: SGHTA, FQGTGA. Based on the CDR3 plus reference TRBV7-3 and TRBJ1-2, the full variable domain is GAGVSQTPSNKVTEKGKYVELRCDPISGHTALYWYRQSLGQGPEFLIYFQGTGAADDSGLPNDRFFAVRPEGSVSTLKIQRTERGDSAVYLCASSKDPGDYGYTFGSGTRLTVV.

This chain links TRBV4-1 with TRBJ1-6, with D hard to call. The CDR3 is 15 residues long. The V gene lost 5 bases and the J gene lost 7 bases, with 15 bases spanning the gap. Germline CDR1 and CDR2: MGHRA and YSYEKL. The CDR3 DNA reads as TGCGCCAGCAGCACCTTGGGAGGGAACAATTCACCCCTCCACTTT. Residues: CASSTLGGNNSPLHF.

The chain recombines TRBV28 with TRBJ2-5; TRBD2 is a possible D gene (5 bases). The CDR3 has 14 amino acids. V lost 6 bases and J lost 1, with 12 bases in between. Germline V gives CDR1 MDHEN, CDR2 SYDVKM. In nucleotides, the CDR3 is TGTGCCAGCAGGCCCGGACTTTCCCAAGAGACCCAGTACTTC. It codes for CASRPGLSQETQYF.

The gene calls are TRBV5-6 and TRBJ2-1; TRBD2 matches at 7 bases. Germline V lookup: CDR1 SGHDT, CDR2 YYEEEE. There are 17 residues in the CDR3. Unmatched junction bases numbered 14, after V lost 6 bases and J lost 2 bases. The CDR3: CASMLKRGGSPYNEQFF. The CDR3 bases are TGTGCCAGCATGCTAAAACGGGGCGGGAGCCCCTACAATGAGCAGTTCTTC.

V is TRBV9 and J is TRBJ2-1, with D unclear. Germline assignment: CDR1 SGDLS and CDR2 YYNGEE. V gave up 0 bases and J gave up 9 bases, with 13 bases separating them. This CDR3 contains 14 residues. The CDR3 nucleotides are TGTGCCAGCAGCGTAGGACTCGGTAACGGTGAGCAGTTCTTC. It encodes CASSVGLGNGEQFF.